A single sample gave rise to the 2 T cell receptor beta chains below, sequenced in a study of blood T cell repertoires in COVID-19. The table came from immunoSEQ multiplex PCR; TCRdb's copy has only in-frame clones and leaves some out. The repertoire holds over 130,000 clones, with around four fifths as singletons. Material for sequencing was peripheral blood. Every receptor here comes from a man aged 65-85 years with acute or convalescent COVID-19.

The genes are TRBV3-1 (or the pseudogene TRBV3-2) and TRBJ1-4; weak D call: TRBD1 (6 bases). V was shortened by 3 bases and J by 5 bases, with 16 bases between the two germline ends. CDR1 and CDR2 (germline): LGHDT, YNNKEL (reference sequence). The CDR3 consists of 16 residues. CDR3 region: CASSQGVWTANEKLFF. CDR3 bases: TGTGCCAGCAGCCAGGGAGTATGGACAGCAAATGAAAAACTGTTTTTT.

V gene TRBV19 combines with J gene TRBJ2-7, with 8 bases that match TRBD1. CDR1 and CDR2 from the germline V gene are LNHDA and SQIVND (reference sequence). Germline trimming cut 2 bases from V and 4 bases from J; bases unmatched to any gene: 4. The CDR3 runs to 14 residues. This CDR3 reads CASSISGGAYEQYF. The CDR3 DNA follows: TGTGCCAGTAGTATATCAGGGGGCGCGTACGAGCAGTACTTC. The full variable domain, rest sourced from reference TRBV19 and TRBJ2-7, is DGGITQSPKYLFRKEGQNVTLSCEQNLNHDAMYWYRQDPGQGLRLIYYSQIVNDFQKGDIAEGYSVSREKKESFPLTVTSAQKNPTAFYLCASSISGGAYEQYFGPGTRLTVT.